A selection of T cell receptor beta chains follows, all from one sample in a study of blood T cell repertoires in COVID-19. The assay was immunoSEQ multiplex PCR, and TCRdb's table has in-frame clones only and misses some. This repertoire shows about 220,000 clones, 75% to 85% found once; its top ten account for roughly a tenth. The sequenced sample was peripheral blood. The receptors here all came from a man aged 50 to 59 with active or convalescent COVID-19. CDR3s include the opening cysteine and the closing phenylalanine or tryptophan. The D gene is left open where the match is weak. Only some rows state a clone size, as once, few, many or a class for expanded clones.

clone size	D gene	V gene	J gene	CDR3 protein	CDR3 DNA
NA	TRBD1	TRBV28	TRBJ1-5	CASSPPPGGLPQHF	TGTGCCAGCAGCCCCCCCCCAGGGGGCTTGCCCCAGCATTTT
NA	NA	TRBV6-5	TRBJ2-1	CASSIPYNEQFF	TGTGCCAGCTCCATCCCCTACAATGAGCAGTTCTTC
NA	TRBD2	TRBV9	TRBJ2-5	CASSVMNREGTQYF	TGTGCCAGCAGCGTAATGAACCGGGAGGGGACCCAGTACTTC
NA	NA	TRBV19	TRBJ1-1	CASNQGSTEAFF	TGTGCCAGTAATCAGGGGAGCACTGAAGCTTTCTTT
NA	TRBD1	TRBV28	TRBJ1-2	CASSFLPTGVEGYTF	TGTGCCAGCAGTTTCCTTCCGACAGGGGTGGAGGGCTACACCTTC
few	NA	TRBV18	TRBJ2-7	CASSPPGEAYEQYF	TGTGCCAGCTCACCACCGGGAGAGGCCTACGAGCAGTACTTC
NA	TRBD1	TRBV4-3	TRBJ1-2	CASSQERTGYYGYTF	TGCGCCAGCAGCCAAGAGAGGACAGGGTACTATGGCTACACCTTC
NA	TRBD2	TRBV7-2	TRBJ2-7	CASSLARGTSGRAEQYF	TGTGCCAGCAGCTTAGCCCGTGGGACTAGCGGGAGGGCCGAGCAGTACTTC
NA	NA	TRBV5-6	TRBJ1-1	CASSLPRDRLNTEAFF	TGTGCCAGCAGCCTCCCTCGCGACAGACTGAACACTGAAGCTTTCTTT
NA	TRBD1	TRBV7-9	TRBJ1-1	CASSIRTGGTEAFF	TGTGCCAGCAGCATAAGGACAGGGGGCACTGAAGCTTTCTTT
NA	TRBD2	TRBV10-3	TRBJ2-3	CAIGASGSLTDTQYF	TGTGCCATCGGGGCTAGCGGGAGCCTTACAGATACGCAGTATTTT
NA	TRBD1	TRBV5-5	TRBJ2-5	CASSSGTRARGLQETQYF	TGTGCCAGCAGCTCCGGGACACGCGCCAGGGGGCTCCAAGAGACCCAGTACTTC
NA	NA	TRBV18	TRBJ1-2	CASSPSARVEGYTF	TGTGCCAGCTCACCATCCGCCAGGGTCGAAGGCTACACCTTC
once	TRBD2	TRBV4-3	TRBJ2-2	CASSQEGKGGTGELFF	TGCGCCAGCAGCCAAGAGGGCAAGGGAGGGACCGGGGAGCTGTTTTTT
NA	TRBD1	TRBV5-1	TRBJ1-1	CASSTGQGNTEAFF	TGCGCCAGCAGCACGGGACAGGGTAACACTGAAGCTTTCTTT
NA	TRBD1	TRBV10-1	TRBJ2-1	CASSESYGTGAPKSYNEQFF	TGCGCCAGCAGTGAGTCTTATGGGACAGGTGCCCCTAAATCCTACAATGAGCAGTTCTTC
NA	NA	TRBV21-1	TRBJ2-3	CASSALKGGGRRTDTQYF	TGTGCCAGCAGCGCCCTTAAGGGCGGGGGGCGCCGCACAGATACGCAGTATTTT
NA	TRBD1	TRBV5-5	TRBJ1-2	CASSDGTGPYGYTF	TGTGCCAGCAGCGACGGGACAGGCCCATATGGCTACACCTTC
NA	TRBD2	TRBV7-9	TRBJ2-3	CASSLGLAPDTQYF	TGTGCCAGCAGCCTCGGACTAGCGCCAGATACGCAGTATTTT
NA	NA	TRBV15	TRBJ1-2	CATSRERGSGGYTF	TGTGCCACCAGCAGAGAAAGGGGCTCGGGTGGCTACACCTTC
NA	NA	TRBV7-9	TRBJ1-4	CATNGGFKEKLFF	TGTGCTACAAACGGAGGGTTTAAAGAAAAACTGTTTTTT
NA	NA	TRBV7-2	TRBJ2-3	CASSLMGSPDTQYF	TGTGCCAGCAGCTTAATGGGCTCCCCAGATACGCAGTATTTT
NA	NA	TRBV28	TRBJ1-3	CASNPQGSYSGNTIYF	TGTGCCAGCAACCCACAGGGTTCCTATTCTGGAAACACCATATATTTT
NA	NA	TRBV10-1	TRBJ2-1	CAIRGGAHNEQFF	TGCGCCATAAGGGGGGGGGCCCACAATGAGCAGTTCTTC
few	NA	TRBV13	TRBJ2-3	CASSYGGFTDTQYF	TGTGCCAGCAGCTACGGCGGATTCACAGATACGCAGTATTTT
few	TRBD1	TRBV7-9	TRBJ1-3	CASSWAIGTGFSGNTIYF	TGTGCCAGCAGCTGGGCGATCGGGACAGGGTTCTCTGGAAACACCATATATTTT
NA	NA	TRBV13	TRBJ2-2	CASSWRRQGLTGELFF	TGTGCCAGCAGCTGGCGTCGGCAGGGATTGACCGGGGAGCTGTTTTTT
NA	NA	TRBV5-4	TRBJ2-1	CASTLRKGQAYNEQFF	TGTGCCAGCACCCTACGTAAGGGACAAGCCTACAATGAGCAGTTCTTC
NA	NA	TRBV29-1	TRBJ2-1	CSVVGDLRYNEQFF	TGCAGCGTTGTTGGGGACTTACGCTACAATGAGCAGTTCTTC
once	TRBD2	TRBV24-1	TRBJ2-1	CATSDTTSGSSYNEQFF	TGTGCCACCAGTGATACGACTAGCGGGAGCTCCTACAATGAGCAGTTCTTC
NA	TRBD1	TRBV18	TRBJ1-2	CASSPPGQGSYGYTF	TGTGCCAGCTCACCACCGGGACAGGGCAGCTATGGCTACACCTTC
NA	TRBD1	TRBV7-3	TRBJ1-2	CASSLFVGQGHGYTF	TGTGCCAGCAGCTTATTCGTCGGACAGGGGCATGGCTACACCTTC
NA	NA	TRBV2	TRBJ2-3	CASSEYAADTQYF	TGTGCCAGCAGTGAATATGCGGCGGATACGCAGTATTTT
NA	TRBD1	TRBV19	TRBJ1-2	CASSKGRGTGALYGYTF	TGTGCCAGTAGTAAAGGAAGGGGGACAGGAGCGCTCTATGGCTACACCTTC
NA	TRBD1	TRBV25-1	TRBJ1-4	CASSEFRGQAEKLFF	TGTGCCAGCAGTGAATTCAGGGGGCAGGCCGAAAAACTGTTTTTT
NA	TRBD1	TRBV19	TRBJ1-1	CASGTSTGLNTEAFF	TGTGCCAGCGGCACATCGACAGGGTTGAACACTGAAGCTTTCTTT
NA	TRBD1	TRBV5-6	TRBJ2-7	CASSPIWGQRFNEQYF	TGTGCCAGCAGCCCAATCTGGGGACAGAGGTTCAACGAGCAGTACTTC
NA	NA	TRBV3-1/TRBV3-2	TRBJ2-6	CASSREQVFSGANVLTF	TGTGCCAGCAGCCGGGAGCAGGTTTTCTCTGGGGCCAACGTCCTGACTTTC
NA	NA	TRBV28	TRBJ2-3	CASSLSTDTQYF	TGTGCCAGCAGTTTGAGTACAGATACGCAGTATTTT
NA	TRBD1	TRBV29-1	TRBJ2-6	CSVSTGATSGANVLTF	TGCAGCGTTTCGACAGGGGCCACCTCTGGGGCCAACGTCCTGACTTTC